The next 14 T cell receptor beta chains were all read from a single sample in a study of shared clonotypes between healthy human individuals. CD8 cells classed as naive were CD45RO-negative and positively selected for CCR7, excluding terminally differentiated effector memory CD45RA+ cells. TCRdb's table, derived via immunoSEQ multiplex PCR, lists solely in-frame clones and lacks some. The table has around 2,000,000 clones, about 95% seen once. Sequencing was done on a sample of naive CD8+ T cells sorted from blood. The receptors stem from a man between 18 and 29 years old in good health.

The V call is TRBV2, the J call TRBJ2-5; TRBD2 matches at 9 bases. Germline V gene sequence: CDR1 SNHLY, CDR2 FYNNEI. After removal of 7 bases from V and 5 bases from J, the junction contained 11 bases not matched to a gene. CDR3 length: 15 amino acids. The CDR3 coding sequence is TGTGCCAGCACTCAAATGGCTAGCGGGGAGGAGACCCAGTACTTC. Translated, it gives CASTQMASGEETQYF.

The genes are TRBV5-6 and TRBJ1-6; TRBD1 matches at 10 bases. V lost 4 bases to trimming and J lost 9 bases; unmatched junction nucleotides: 1. The CDR3 is 13 amino acids. The germline CDR1 and CDR2 sequences are SGHDT and YYEEEE. The CDR3 bases are TGTGCCAGCAGCGGGGACAGGGGTTCACCCCTCCACTTT. This gives the protein CASSGDRGSPLHF.

The CDR3 DNA is TGTGCCAGCAGTCTAACTGGATCTAGCGAGCAGTACTTC. Protein sequence: CASSLTGSSEQYF. This chain uses TRBV14 with TRBJ2-7; D gene uncertain. The V gene's germline CDR1 is SGHDN and CDR2 FVKESK. V was pared by 6 bases and J by 6 bases, with 15 bases between. The CDR3 is 13 residues long.

This clone came up once. This rearrangement joins TRBV7-6 to TRBJ2-1; the D gene is possibly TRBD2 (6 bases). Trimming removed 2 bases at V and 6 bases at J, with 8 bases between. The CDR3 length is 13 residues. Germline V gives CDR1 SGHVS, CDR2 FNYEAQ. As DNA, the CDR3 is TGTGCCAGCAGCTTAACGGGAGCCAATGAGCAGTTCTTC. Protein product: CASSLTGANEQFF.

The chain combines TRBV5-6 with TRBJ1-6; 10 positions match TRBD1. In germline, CDR1 is SGHDT, CDR2 YYEEEE. The J segment lost 10 bases and the V segment lost 5 bases, leaving 12 bases of the junction unmatched. This CDR3 has 16 amino acids. The CDR3 protein is CASSFPPGQGISPLHF. The CDR3 DNA follows: TGTGCCAGCAGTTTCCCACCGGGACAGGGGATCTCACCCCTCCACTTT.

The rearrangement joins TRBV2 to TRBJ2-4; 8 bases line up with TRBD1. The length of the CDR3 is 14 residues. Germline V gene sequence: CDR1 SNHLY, CDR2 FYNNEI. Germline trimming cut 6 bases from V and 1 base from J; bases unmatched to any gene: 2. The CDR3 region is CASRDRAAKNIQYF. The DNA of the CDR3 is TGTGCCAGCAGGGACAGGGCCGCCAAAAACATTCAGTACTTC.

The V gene is TRBV14, the J gene TRBJ1-2; a possible D gene is TRBD1 (5 bases). The germline gives CDR1 SGHDN, CDR2 FVKESK. V lost 1 base and J 4 bases, leaving 10 bases between the germline ends. CDR3 length equals 14 residues. This CDR3 is CASSQGGTFYGYTF. Here the CDR3 DNA reads TGTGCCAGCAGCCAAGGCGGGACCTTCTATGGCTACACCTTC.

With respect to this clone: This sample also contains other DNA sequences that code for the same CDR3. The V and J genes are TRBV28 and TRBJ2-1; no firm D call. V was cut by 6 bases and J by 1 base, with 1 base left in between. Germline CDR1 MDHEN, CDR2 SYDVKM. This CDR3 has 11 residues. The CDR3 DNA sequence: TGTGCCAGCAGATCCTACAATGAGCAGTTCTTC. Translating it yields CASRSYNEQFF.

V usage is TRBV6-6 and J usage is TRBJ2-1, with 9 bases fitting TRBD1. The V gene's germline CDR1 is MNHNY and CDR2 SVGAGI (reference sequence). The ends lost 5 bases at V and 4 bases at J; junction bases unmatched: 6. The CDR3 spans 15 residues. In DNA, the CDR3 is TGTGCCAGCAGTGAGCGGACAGGGGCGTACAATGAGCAGTTCTTC. This codes for CASSERTGAYNEQFF.

V gene TRBV10-3 combines with J gene TRBJ2-1; tentative D call: TRBD2 (5 bases). CDR3 length equals 13 residues. Trimming took off 6 bases at V and 4 bases at J, with 10 bases between the two ends. Germline CDR1 is ENHRY and CDR2 is SYGVKD. CDR3 residues: CAIRDSPYNEQFF. Written as DNA, the CDR3 is TGTGCCATCAGGGACTCCCCTTACAATGAGCAGTTCTTC.

With regard to this clone: Other nucleotide sequences from this sample produce the same CDR3. The J gene is TRBJ2-5, the V gene TRBV5-6; maybe TRBD1 (6 bases). V was clipped by 4 bases and J by 1 base, with 8 bases between them. Germline values: CDR1 SGHDT, CDR2 YYEEEE. CDR3 size: 13 residues. The CDR3 nucleotides are TGTGCCAGCAGCCCGGACAGCCAAGAGACCCAGTACTTC. This sequence encodes CASSPDSQETQYF.

Of note for this clone: Other DNA variants within this sample encode the same CDR3. Written as DNA, the CDR3 is TGTGCCAGCAGCCGGACTAGCGGATCCTACAATGAGCAGTTCTTC. Translated, it gives CASSRTSGSYNEQFF. The genes are TRBV11-2 and TRBJ2-1; 10 bases are a match to TRBD2. The CDR3 spans 15 residues. Germline CDR1 reads SGHAT; CDR2 reads FQNNGV. The V and J ends lost 5 bases and 1 base, in that order; junction bases with no gene match: 2.

V is TRBV19 and J is TRBJ2-3; 11 nucleotides agree with TRBD1. The CDR3 sequence is 16 residues long. V dropped 5 bases and J dropped 3; count of bases not matched to a gene: 7. Germline-derived CDR1 and CDR2 are LNHDA and SQIVND (reference sequence). Here the CDR3 reads CASSDGQGAHTDTQYF. The CDR3 DNA follows: TGTGCCAGTAGTGATGGACAGGGGGCGCATACAGATACGCAGTATTTT. The full variable domain, rest sourced from reference TRBV19 and TRBJ2-3, is DGGITQSPKYLFRKEGQNVTLSCEQNLNHDAMYWYRQDPGQGLRLIYYSQIVNDFQKGDIAEGYSVSREKKESFPLTVTSAQKNPTAFYLCASSDGQGAHTDTQYFGPGTRLTVL.

V and J are TRBV5-4 and TRBJ2-3; 16 nucleotides line up with TRBD2. Trimming at V came to 4 bases and at J to 1 base, leaving 9 bases not matched to a gene. The CDR3 is made up of 19 amino acids. CDR1 is SGHNT and CDR2 is YYREEE in the germline V gene (reference sequence). The CDR3: CASSPEGLAGGRRTDTQYF. In DNA form, the CDR3 reads TGTGCCAGCAGCCCGGAGGGACTAGCGGGAGGGAGGCGCACAGATACGCAGTATTTT.